This TCR beta chain is drawn from a study of blood T cells in healthy people across ages. Germline CDR1 MGHRA, CDR2 YSYEKL. This CDR3 region has 16 residues. V was clipped by 8 bases and J by 7 bases, with 24 bases between them. Study results and limitations: Without sorted subsets, naive and antigen-experienced compartments could not be conclusively compared. Diversity estimates drawn from one million T cells were deemed underestimates.

This clonotype was detected only once. Its antigen is not identified. Primers used in a second PCR of roughly 6 to 11 cycles were a sample-barcoded 5' primer and a J-beta primer mix. The study obtained at least 2.5 million CDR3-containing paired-end reads from every sample. TCRdb called the 5' RACE reads again in MiXCR, with one record for every CDR3 protein. The repertoire holds 1.5 million to 2 million distinct CDR3 sequences, with around 36% as singletons. The receptor was derived from a woman younger than 45 in good health. The chain carries TRBV4-1 and TRBJ1-5, with a possible D match to TRBD1 (6 bases). Material for sequencing was blood. CDR3 sequence reads: CASRSVWGAPGQPQHF. DNA of the CDR3: TGCGCCAGCCGCTCCGTTTGGGGGGCCCCGGGGCAGCCCCAGCATTTT.